The clone carrying this T cell receptor (beta chain) was seen ten or more times. Its antigen is still unknown. This record comes from a study of T-cell memory formation after mild COVID-19. The germline CDR1 and CDR2 sequences are MNHNY and SVGAGI (reference sequence). This CDR3 contains 13 residues. The ends were cut back, 5 bases at V and 2 bases at J, with 8 bases in the middle. Regarding the study as a whole: The pre-infection memory compartment contained some responding clones, suggesting cross-reactive memory joined. Among CD4+ contracting clones, most were CM and EM, and CD8+ ones EMRA. Clones from the second wave (peaking day 37) had unconfirmed SARS-CoV-2 specificity.

From 5'RACE with constant-segment primers came TCR alpha and TCR beta cDNA libraries that carried sample barcodes and UMIs. TCRdb used MiXCR to reprocess the 5' RACE reads, holding one entry per CDR3 protein. The sample carries around 27,000 distinct CDR3 sequences, approximately 7.4% recorded once. Sequencing used PBMCs or a T cell subset sorted from them (not recorded which). This clonotype was sampled from an adult woman who had mild COVID-19 (a few samples of this study predate the infection). Cell type and time point are not known. The chain recombines TRBV6-6 with TRBJ2-3; unclear D gene. Written as DNA, the CDR3 is TGTGCCAGCAGTGGAGCCCACACAGATACGCAGTATTTT. Translated: CASSGAHTDTQYF.